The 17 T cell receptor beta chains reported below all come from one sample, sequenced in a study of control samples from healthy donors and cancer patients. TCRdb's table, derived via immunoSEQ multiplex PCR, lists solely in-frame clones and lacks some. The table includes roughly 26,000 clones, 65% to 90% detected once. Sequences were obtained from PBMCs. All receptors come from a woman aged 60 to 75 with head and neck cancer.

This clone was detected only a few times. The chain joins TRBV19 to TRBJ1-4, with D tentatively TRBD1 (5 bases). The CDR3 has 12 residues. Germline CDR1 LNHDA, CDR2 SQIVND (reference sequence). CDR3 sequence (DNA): TGTGCAACCGGGGGGGGGAATGAAAAACTGTTTTTT. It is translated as CATGGGNEKLFF.

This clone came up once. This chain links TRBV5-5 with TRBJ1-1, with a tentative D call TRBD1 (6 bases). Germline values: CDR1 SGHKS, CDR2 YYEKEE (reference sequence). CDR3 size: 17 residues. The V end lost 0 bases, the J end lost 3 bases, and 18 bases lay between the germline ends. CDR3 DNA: TGTGCCAGCAGCTTGGCGACAGGCTGGGCGGTGGACACTGAAGCTTTCTTT. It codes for CASSLATGWAVDTEAFF.

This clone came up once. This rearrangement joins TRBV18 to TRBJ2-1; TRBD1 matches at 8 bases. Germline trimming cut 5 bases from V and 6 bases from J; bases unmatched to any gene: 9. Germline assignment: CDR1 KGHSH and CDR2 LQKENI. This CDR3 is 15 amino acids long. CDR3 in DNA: TGTGCCAGCTCAACTGGACAGGGCGGGTTCAATGAGCAGTTCTTC. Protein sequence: CASSTGQGGFNEQFF.

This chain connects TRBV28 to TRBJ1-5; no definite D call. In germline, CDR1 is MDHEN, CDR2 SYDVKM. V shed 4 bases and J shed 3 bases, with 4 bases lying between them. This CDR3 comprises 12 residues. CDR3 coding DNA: TGTGCCAGCAGTTCCCTCAATCAGCCCCAGCATTTT. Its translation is CASSSLNQPQHF.

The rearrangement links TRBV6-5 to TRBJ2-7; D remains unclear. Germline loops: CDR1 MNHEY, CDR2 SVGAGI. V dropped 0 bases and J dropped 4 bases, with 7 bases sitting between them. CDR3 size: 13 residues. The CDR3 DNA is TGTGCCAGCAGTTACTCGAAAGGTTACGAGCAGTACTTC. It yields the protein CASSYSKGYEQYF.

The CDR3 is CASSQAQIYNSPLHF. CDR3 DNA: TGCGCCAGCAGCCAAGCACAGATCTATAATTCACCCCTCCACTTT. The rearrangement joins TRBV4-3 to TRBJ1-6, with D unresolved. The CDR3 loop spans 15 amino acids. V was clipped by 1 base and J by 3 bases, with 7 bases between them. Per the germline V gene, CDR1 is LGHNA and CDR2 is YSLEER.

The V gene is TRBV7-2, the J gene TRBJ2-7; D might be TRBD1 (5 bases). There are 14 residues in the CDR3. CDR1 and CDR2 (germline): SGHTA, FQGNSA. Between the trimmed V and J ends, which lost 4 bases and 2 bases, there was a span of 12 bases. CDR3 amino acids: CASSYRTETYEQYF. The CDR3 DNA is TGTGCCAGCAGCTACAGGACGGAAACCTACGAGCAGTACTTC.

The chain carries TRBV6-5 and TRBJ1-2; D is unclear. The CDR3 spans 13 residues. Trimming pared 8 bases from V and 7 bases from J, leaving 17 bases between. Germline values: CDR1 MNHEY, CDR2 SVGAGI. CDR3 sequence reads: CASQEGSTFGYTF. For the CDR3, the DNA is TGTGCCAGCCAGGAGGGATCCACCTTTGGCTACACCTTC.

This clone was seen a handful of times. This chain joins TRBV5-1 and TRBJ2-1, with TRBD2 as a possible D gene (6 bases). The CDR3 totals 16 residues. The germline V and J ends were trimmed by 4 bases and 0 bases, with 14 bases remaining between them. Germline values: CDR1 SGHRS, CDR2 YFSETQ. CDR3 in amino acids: CASSLGTFSSYNEQFF. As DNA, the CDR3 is TGCGCCAGCAGCCTAGGGACTTTTAGCTCCTACAATGAGCAGTTCTTC.

CDR3 coding DNA: TGTGCCAGCAGCGTAGGAGGACAGGGGTCGGAGACCCAGTACTTC. This gives the protein CASSVGGQGSETQYF. The rearrangement joins TRBV9 to TRBJ2-5, with 9 positions matching TRBD1. CDR1 SGDLS and CDR2 YYNGEE come from the germline V gene. The CDR3 is 15 amino acids. The V gene end was trimmed by 0 bases and the J gene end by 5 bases; junction bases not matched to a gene: 5.

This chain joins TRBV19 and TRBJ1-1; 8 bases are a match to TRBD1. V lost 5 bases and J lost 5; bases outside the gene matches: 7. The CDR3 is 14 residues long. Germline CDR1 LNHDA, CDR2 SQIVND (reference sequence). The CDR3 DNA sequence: TGTGCCAGTAGTTGGGGCAGGGGGCGGACTGAAGCTTTCTTT. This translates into CASSWGRGRTEAFF.

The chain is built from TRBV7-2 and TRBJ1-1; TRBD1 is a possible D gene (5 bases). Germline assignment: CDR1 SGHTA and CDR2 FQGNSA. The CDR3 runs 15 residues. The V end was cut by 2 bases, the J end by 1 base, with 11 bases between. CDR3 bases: TGTGCCAGCAGCTTAAGACTCGGGGCGAACACTGAAGCTTTCTTT. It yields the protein CASSLRLGANTEAFF. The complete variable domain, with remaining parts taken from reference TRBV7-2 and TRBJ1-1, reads GAGVSQSPSNKVTEKGKDVELRCDPISGHTALYWYRQSLGQGLEFLIYFQGNSAPDKSGLPSDRFSAERTGGSVSTLTIQRTQQEDSAVYLCASSLRLGANTEAFFGQGTRLTVV.

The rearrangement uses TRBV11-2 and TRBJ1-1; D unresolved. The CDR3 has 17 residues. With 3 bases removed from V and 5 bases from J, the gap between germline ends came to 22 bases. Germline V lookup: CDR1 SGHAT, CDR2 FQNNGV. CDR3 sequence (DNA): TGTGCCAGCAGCTTTGTTAGTCTTTCCTGGAGATATACTGAAGCTTTCTTT. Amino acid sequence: CASSFVSLSWRYTEAFF.

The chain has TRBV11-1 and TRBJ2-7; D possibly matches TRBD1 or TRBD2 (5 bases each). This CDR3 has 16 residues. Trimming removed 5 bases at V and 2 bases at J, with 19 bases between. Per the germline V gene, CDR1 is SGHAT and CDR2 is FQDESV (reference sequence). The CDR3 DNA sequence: TGTGCCAGCAGCCCATGGGGGAATCAGGGCACCTACGAGCAGTACTTC. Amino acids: CASSPWGNQGTYEQYF. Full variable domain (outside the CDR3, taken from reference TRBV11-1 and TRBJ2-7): EAEVAQSPRYKITEKSQAVAFWCDPISGHATLYWYRQILGQGPELLVQFQDESVVDDSQLPKDRFSAERLKGVDSTLKIQPAELGDSAMYLCASSPWGNQGTYEQYFGPGTRLTVT.

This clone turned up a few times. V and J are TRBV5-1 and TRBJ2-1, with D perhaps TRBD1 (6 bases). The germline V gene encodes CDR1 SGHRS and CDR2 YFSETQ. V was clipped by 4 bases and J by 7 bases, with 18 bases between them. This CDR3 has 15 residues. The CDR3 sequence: CASSLVQGLENEQFF. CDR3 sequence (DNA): TGCGCCAGCAGCCTAGTACAGGGTTTGGAGAATGAGCAGTTCTTC.

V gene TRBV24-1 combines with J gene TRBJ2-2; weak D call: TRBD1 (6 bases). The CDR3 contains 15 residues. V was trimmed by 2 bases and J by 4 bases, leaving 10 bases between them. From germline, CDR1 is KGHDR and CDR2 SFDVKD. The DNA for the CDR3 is TGTGCCACCAGTGATTCAGGGGTTGTCACCGGGGAGCTGTTTTTT. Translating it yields CATSDSGVVTGELFF.

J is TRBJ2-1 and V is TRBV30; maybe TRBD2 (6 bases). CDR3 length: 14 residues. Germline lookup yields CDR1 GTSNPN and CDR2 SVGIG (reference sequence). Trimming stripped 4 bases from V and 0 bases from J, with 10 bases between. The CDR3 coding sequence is TGTGCCTGGAATAGCGGTGGCTCCTACAATGAGCAGTTCTTC. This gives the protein CAWNSGGSYNEQFF. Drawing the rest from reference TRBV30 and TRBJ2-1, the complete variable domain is SQTIHQWPATLVQPVGSPLSLECTVEGTSNPNLYWYRQAAGRGLQLLFYSVGIGQISSEVPQNLSASRPQDRQFILSSKKLLLSDSGFYLCAWNSGGSYNEQFFGPGTRLTVL.